These 17 T cell receptor beta chains share one sample of origin, sequenced in a study of blood T cell repertoires in COVID-19. Repertoires were generated with immunoSEQ multiplex PCR, while TCRdb's copy carries only in-frame clones and drops some. The sample consists of 150,000 to 200,000 clones, more than 75% of them appearing once. The material sequenced was peripheral blood. The receptors shown here come from a human donor in a cohort sampled during active COVID-19.

This rearrangement joins TRBV5-4 to TRBJ2-3; weak D call: TRBD2 (6 bases). This CDR3 has 15 residues. Trimming left V 0 bases short and J 3 bases short, with 11 bases between. The germline CDR1 and CDR2 sequences are SGHNT and YYREEE (reference sequence). This CDR3 reads CASSLGRAGTDTQYF. The CDR3 nucleotides are TGTGCCAGCAGCTTGGGGAGGGCGGGAACAGATACGCAGTATTTT.

This clone was seen only once. CDR3 residues: CASSPTGQGANTEAFF. The CDR3 DNA reads TGTGCCAGCTCACCGACGGGACAGGGGGCAAACACTGAAGCTTTCTTT. V and J are TRBV18 and TRBJ1-1; 12 positions agree with TRBD1. The V gene's germline CDR1 is KGHSH and CDR2 LQKENI. CDR3 length equals 16 residues. The V segment lost 3 bases and the J segment 2 bases; nucleotides outside the gene matches: 4. The full variable domain, in which reference TRBV18 and TRBJ1-1 provide the parts outside the CDR3, is NAGVMQNPRHLVRRRGQEARLRCSPMKGHSHVYWYRQLPEEGLKFMVYLQKENIIDESGMPKERFSAEFPKEGPSILRIQQVVRGDSAAYFCASSPTGQGANTEAFFGQGTRLTVV.

The chain couples TRBV5-1 to TRBJ2-3, with TRBD2 matching 9 bases. J was trimmed by 3 bases and V by 2 bases; bases with no gene match: 7. Germline CDR1 is SGHRS and CDR2 is YFSETQ. CDR3 length equals 16 residues. CDR3: CASSFGAGGGTDTQYF. In DNA, the CDR3 is TGCGCCAGCAGCTTTGGAGCGGGGGGCGGGACAGATACGCAGTATTTT.

This chain joins TRBV28 and TRBJ1-1, with 9 positions matching TRBD1. CDR1 is MDHEN, CDR2 SYDVKM, per germline. The trim removed 7 bases at V and 5 bases at J, leaving 8 bases unmatched. There are 14 residues in the CDR3. DNA for the CDR3: TGTGCCAGCACCCAACAGGGGGCCAAGACTGAAGCTTTCTTT. Translation gives CASTQQGAKTEAFF.

This clone was seen a single time. The chain carries TRBV10-3 and TRBJ2-3; 7 nucleotides line up with TRBD1. V dropped 11 bases and J dropped 1; count of bases not matched to a gene: 6. CDR1 is ENHRY and CDR2 is SYGVKD in the germline V gene. The CDR3 is 13 amino acids. The CDR3 here is CAVRQGGTDTQYF. DNA of the CDR3: TGTGCCGTTAGACAGGGAGGCACAGATACGCAGTATTTT.

This clone was seen just once. The rearrangement joins TRBV20-1 to TRBJ2-1; D gene unclear. The germline V gene has CDR1 DFQATT and CDR2 SNEGSKA (reference sequence). The V and J ends lost 2 bases and 7 bases respectively, with 6 bases between them. The CDR3 length is 11 residues. The CDR3 DNA follows: TGCAGTGCTAGATACCTAAATGAGCAGTTCTTC. Translated: CSARYLNEQFF.

V usage is TRBV2 and J usage is TRBJ2-7; tentatively, D is TRBD1 (6 bases). Trimming took off 3 bases at V and 7 bases at J, with 13 bases between the two ends. Germline V gene sequence: CDR1 SNHLY, CDR2 FYNNEI. There are 13 residues in the CDR3. The CDR3 DNA is TGTGCCAGCAGTGATGGGGGCTGGGGGGAGCAGTACTTC. Translated: CASSDGGWGEQYF.

The chain has TRBV29-1 and TRBJ1-2, with TRBD1 matching over 10 bases. CDR1 and CDR2 (germline): SQVTM, ANQGSEA. The length of the CDR3 is 13 residues. With V trimmed by 3 bases and J by 5 bases, 3 bases remained unmatched. The CDR3 is CSVETGGGYGYTF. The CDR3 bases are TGCAGCGTTGAGACAGGGGGCGGGTATGGCTACACCTTC.

This chain links TRBV29-1 with TRBJ1-1; no definite D call. Germline V gene data show CDR1 as SQVTM and CDR2 as ANQGSEA. CDR3 length: 11 residues. Trimming stripped 5 bases from V and 3 bases from J, with 7 bases between. The CDR3 coding sequence is TGCAGCGTTTCCCATGACACTGAAGCTTTCTTT. It encodes CSVSHDTEAFF.

For the CDR3, the DNA is TGTGCCAGCAGCGTTGCTAGCGGGAGGGCCGGAGATACGCAGTATTTT. Its protein product is CASSVASGRAGDTQYF. The V gene is TRBV9, the J gene TRBJ2-3; TRBD2 agrees at 12 bases. The CDR3 is made up of 16 amino acids. V was pared by 2 bases and J by 5 bases, with 6 bases of the junction left unmatched. Germline CDR1 is SGDLS and CDR2 is YYNGEE.

The rearrangement uses TRBV6-2 or TRBV6-3 and TRBJ1-4, with 7 bases lining up with TRBD1. The V and J ends lost 6 bases and 7 bases, in that order; junction bases with no gene match: 5. Looked up from germline, CDR1 is MNHEY and CDR2 is SVGEGT. The CDR3 runs to 13 residues. The CDR3: CASSPRQGEKLFF. In DNA, the CDR3 is TGTGCCAGCAGCCCCCGACAGGGTGAAAAACTGTTTTTT.

The chain has TRBV5-1 and TRBJ1-1, with 7 bases matching TRBD1. The ends lost 0 bases at V and 4 bases at J; junction bases unmatched: 6. The CDR3 is 15 amino acids. Germline assignment: CDR1 SGHRS and CDR2 YFSETQ. The CDR3 loop is CASSLEPRGITEAFF. The CDR3 DNA reads TGCGCCAGCAGCTTGGAACCCAGGGGGATCACTGAAGCTTTCTTT.

This clone has a single count. V usage is TRBV2 and J usage is TRBJ2-5, with a tentative D call TRBD1 (6 bases). Germline loops: CDR1 SNHLY, CDR2 FYNNEI. The CDR3 length is 13 residues. Trimming left V 6 bases short and J 1 base short, with 9 bases between. CDR3 nucleotide sequence: TGTGCCAGCAGGGGACACCCCCAAGAGACCCAGTACTTC. Protein sequence: CASRGHPQETQYF. The entire variable domain, with the rest obtained from reference TRBV2 and TRBJ2-5, is as follows: EPEVTQTPSHQVTQMGQEVILRCVPISNHLYFYWYRQILGQKVEFLVSFYNNEISEKSEIFDDQFSVERPDGSNFTLKIRSTKLEDSAMYFCASRGHPQETQYFGPGTRLLVL.

The gene calls are TRBV2 and TRBJ1-2; a weak D match, TRBD1 (6 bases). Germline V gene lookup returns CDR1 SNHLY and CDR2 FYNNEI. The CDR3 runs 12 residues. Trimming stripped 2 bases from V and 6 bases from J, with 7 bases between. The DNA for the CDR3 is TGTGCCAGCAGTGAACAGGGGAATGGCTACACCTTC. Protein: CASSEQGNGYTF.

The CDR3, as DNA: TGTGCCAGCAGCTTAATAGCGGACCTCACGCATACGCAGTATTTT. It encodes CASSLIADLTHTQYF. V and J are TRBV9 and TRBJ2-3; tentatively, D is TRBD2 (6 bases). This CDR3 is built from 15 residues. Trimming left V 4 bases short and J 7 bases short, with 19 bases between. Looked up from germline, CDR1 is SGDLS and CDR2 is YYNGEE.

This rearrangement joins TRBV10-2 to TRBJ2-3; 11 bases match TRBD2. Germline CDR1 and CDR2: WSHSY and SAAADI. The CDR3 extends over 14 amino acids. V lost 6 bases to trimming and J lost 5 bases; unmatched junction nucleotides: 4. This chain's CDR3 is CASSLAGGQDTQYF. CDR3 sequence (DNA): TGCGCCAGCAGCTTAGCGGGGGGGCAAGATACGCAGTATTTT.

The chain combines TRBV10-1 with TRBJ2-1; possible D gene TRBD1, 5 bases. Germline-derived CDR1 and CDR2 are WNHNN and SYGVQD (reference sequence). The CDR3 has 14 amino acids. Trimming took off 7 bases at V and 6 bases at J, with 16 bases between the two ends. The CDR3 region is CASMGQPRINEQFF. The CDR3 coding sequence is TGCGCCAGCATGGGGCAGCCTCGGATCAATGAGCAGTTCTTC.